This T cell receptor beta chain stems from a study of a mutant IDH1 vaccine in newly diagnosed glioma. Study-level background: Treated patients had a mean age of approximately 40 years and a roughly 62% male, 37.5% female split.

As to time point: week 5, during vaccination. Doses consisted of 300 ug of mutant IDH1 20-mer peptide each, paired with topical imiquimod. Details on this clone: Its antigen remains unidentified.

Sequencing used immunoSEQ multiplex PCR; TCRdb keeps in-frame clones, though not all of them. The sample holds tens of thousands of clones; approximately 86% are singletons and the top ten take roughly 3.3%. V was shortened by 3 bases and J by 0 bases, with 16 bases between the two germline ends. The germline V gene has CDR1 SGDLS and CDR2 YYNGEE. The CDR3 contains 18 residues. The rearrangement links TRBV9 to TRBJ1-6; a possible D gene is TRBD1 (5 bases). The specimen comprised PBMCs, sampled from a glioma patient whose treatment included an IDH1 peptide vaccine. The sequence came from a woman younger than 30 with glioma. Some clones in this sample may be carry-over from other donors' samples. CDR3 nucleotides: TGTGCCAGCAGCGCCACGCCGGGGCCCCACTCCTATAATTCACCCCTCCACTTT. This translates into CASSATPGPHSYNSPLHF.